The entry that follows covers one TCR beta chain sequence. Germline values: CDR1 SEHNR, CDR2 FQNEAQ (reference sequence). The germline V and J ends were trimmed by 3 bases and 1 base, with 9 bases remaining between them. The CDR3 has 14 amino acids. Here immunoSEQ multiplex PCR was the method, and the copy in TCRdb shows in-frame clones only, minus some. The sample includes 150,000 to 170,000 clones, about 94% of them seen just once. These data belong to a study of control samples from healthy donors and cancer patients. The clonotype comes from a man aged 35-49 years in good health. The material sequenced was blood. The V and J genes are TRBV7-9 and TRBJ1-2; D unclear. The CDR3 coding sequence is TGTGCCAGCAGCTTTGTCACAGATAACTATGGCTACACCTTC. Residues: CASSFVTDNYGYTF.